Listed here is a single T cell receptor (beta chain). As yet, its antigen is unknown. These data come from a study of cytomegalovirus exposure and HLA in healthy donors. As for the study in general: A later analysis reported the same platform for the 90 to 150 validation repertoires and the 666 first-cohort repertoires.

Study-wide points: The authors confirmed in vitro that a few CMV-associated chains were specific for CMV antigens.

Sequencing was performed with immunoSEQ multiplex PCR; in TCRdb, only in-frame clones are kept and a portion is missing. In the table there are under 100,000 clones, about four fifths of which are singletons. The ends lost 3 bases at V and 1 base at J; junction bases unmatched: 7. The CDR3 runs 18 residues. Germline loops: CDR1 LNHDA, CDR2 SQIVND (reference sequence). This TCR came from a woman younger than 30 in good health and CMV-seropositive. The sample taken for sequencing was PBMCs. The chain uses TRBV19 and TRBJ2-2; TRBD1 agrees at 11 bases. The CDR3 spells CASSIEGQGAMNTGELFF. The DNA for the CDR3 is TGTGCCAGTAGTATCGAAGGACAGGGGGCCATGAACACCGGGGAGCTGTTTTTT.